This T cell receptor beta chain was identified during a study of cytomegalovirus exposure and HLA in healthy donors. Donors were ostensibly healthy at sampling, although undocumented immune exposures were probable. V gave up 5 bases and J gave up 5 bases; unmatched junction bases: 9. This CDR3 has 16 amino acids. CDR1 SGHAT and CDR2 FQNNGV come from the germline V gene. It was with 60 Vbeta and 13 Jbeta primers that the PCR ran. The assay was immunoSEQ multiplex PCR, and TCRdb's table has in-frame clones only and misses some. In the table there are some 190,000 clones, about 83% of which are singletons. Study-level results: Earlier analysis looked at TCR beta V segments, and most were productive about 87% or about 30% of the time. Across all donors, roughly uniform sequencing depth was an assumption of the presence/absence analyses. In a later analysis, donors in an Asian-associated ancestry cluster reportedly had fewer N-insertions in productive TCRs than the cohort mean.

Remarks on this clone: Its antigen is unidentified.

Input material: PBMCs. The TCR sequence derives from a man aged 40-55 years in good health and CMV-seropositive. This chain uses TRBV11-2 with TRBJ2-1; 10 bases align to TRBD1. The CDR3 reads CASSLGGQGFNNEQFF. CDR3 nucleotide sequence: TGTGCCAGCAGCCTGGGGGGACAGGGGTTCAACAATGAGCAGTTCTTC. The full variable domain, with the rest looked up from reference TRBV11-2 and TRBJ2-1, is EAGVAQSPRYKIIEKRQSVAFWCNPISGHATLYWYQQILGQGPKLLIQFQNNGVVDDSQLPKDRFSAERLKGVDSTLKIQPAKLEDSAVYLCASSLGGQGFNNEQFFGPGTRLTVL.